This passage covers 5 T cell receptor beta chains from one sample sequenced in a study of blood T cell repertoires in COVID-19. The repertoire was sequenced with immunoSEQ multiplex PCR; TCRdb's copy has only in-frame clones and lacks some. Of about 190,000 clones listed, around nine tenths are singletons. Specimen: peripheral blood. These receptors all come from a human donor in a cohort sampled during active COVID-19.

V is TRBV6-5 and J is TRBJ2-7; 7 bases are a match to TRBD1. Germline V lookup: CDR1 MNHEY, CDR2 SVGAGI. V lost 5 bases to trimming and J lost 3 bases; unmatched junction nucleotides: 10. The CDR3 has 15 residues. DNA for the CDR3: TGTGCCAGCAGTAGACAGGGTCTTACCCACTACGAGCAGTACTTC. Translated: CASSRQGLTHYEQYF.

The J gene is TRBJ1-5, the V gene TRBV2, with a tentative D call TRBD1 (5 bases). This CDR3 comprises 12 residues. Germline V gene lookup returns CDR1 SNHLY and CDR2 FYNNEI. V lost 1 base and J 12 bases, leaving 10 bases between the germline ends. The CDR3 DNA reads as TGTGCCAGCAGTGAAGGCCTAGGGGTCCAGCATTTT. Translating it yields CASSEGLGVQHF.

V gene TRBV18 combines with J gene TRBJ2-7; the match to TRBD1 covers 9 bases. The V gene's germline CDR1 is KGHSH and CDR2 LQKENI. V was clipped by 3 bases and J by 0 bases; unmatched bases: 3. This CDR3 contains 15 residues. The DNA of the CDR3 is TGTGCCAGCTCACCTGGACAGGGGCCCTCCTACGAGCAGTACTTC. Its translation is CASSPGQGPSYEQYF.

The V and J genes are TRBV19 and TRBJ2-1; 10 bases agree with TRBD1. The ends lost 4 bases at V and 6 bases at J; junction bases unmatched: 6. Germline V CDR1 and CDR2: LNHDA, SQIVND (reference sequence). CDR3 length: 15 amino acids. CDR3 DNA sequence: TGTGCCAGTAGTACTGGGACAGGGGTAAGCAATGAGCAGTTCTTC. Amino acid sequence: CASSTGTGVSNEQFF. Supplemented by reference TRBV19 and TRBJ2-1, the full variable domain reads DGGITQSPKYLFRKEGQNVTLSCEQNLNHDAMYWYRQDPGQGLRLIYYSQIVNDFQKGDIAEGYSVSREKKESFPLTVTSAQKNPTAFYLCASSTGTGVSNEQFFGPGTRLTVL.

V is TRBV28 and J is TRBJ2-7; possibly TRBD1 for D (5 bases). Germline CDR1 and CDR2: MDHEN and SYDVKM. This CDR3 has 15 residues. The V end was cut by 7 bases, the J end by 4 bases, with 20 bases between. The CDR3 region is CASTPPGAGLYEQYF. CDR3 sequence (DNA): TGTGCCAGCACCCCGCCGGGTGCAGGGCTGTACGAGCAGTACTTC.